The T cell receptor (beta chain) described here comes from a study of cytomegalovirus exposure and HLA in healthy donors. General study findings and limits: Later analysis found that TCR beta chains associated with HLA were more clonally expanded than other, equally common chains.

This clone was detected once. Its antigen remains unknown. This CDR3 is 14 amino acids long. Germline V gene data show CDR1 as LGHNA and CDR2 as YSLEER. Trimming pared 0 bases from V and 9 bases from J, leaving 12 bases between. With 60 Vbeta and 13 Jbeta primers, the PCR was carried out. The assay was immunoSEQ multiplex PCR, and TCRdb's table has in-frame clones only and misses some. The sample lists 160,000 or so clones, 65% to 80% occurring once. This sequence was found in a woman aged 40 to 50 in good health and CMV-seronegative. The chain recombines TRBV4-3 with TRBJ2-1, with D perhaps matching TRBD2 (5 bases). Source material: PBMCs. In DNA, the CDR3 is TGCGCCAGCAGCCAAGATCCACGAGGAGGTGAGCAGTTCTTC. Protein sequence: CASSQDPRGGEQFF.